These 13 T cell receptor beta chains were all obtained from the same sample, sequenced in a study of T cell responses to AZD1222 COVID-19 vaccine. The assay was immunoSEQ multiplex PCR, and TCRdb's table has in-frame clones only and misses some. The sample records about 110,000 clones, 92% being singletons. Source: peripheral blood, taken 28 days after the second AZD1222 dose. The receptors originated from an adult who received the AZD1222 COVID-19 vaccine.

This chain joins TRBV5-5 and TRBJ2-7, with 7 nucleotides matching TRBD1. With V trimmed by 0 bases and J by 2 bases, 2 bases remained unmatched. The germline V gene has CDR1 SGHKS and CDR2 YYEKEE (reference sequence). This CDR3 spans 14 amino acids. CDR3 residues: CASSLVGGTYEQYF. Here the CDR3 DNA reads TGTGCCAGCAGCTTGGTAGGGGGCACCTACGAGCAGTACTTC. Based on the CDR3 plus reference TRBV5-5 and TRBJ2-7, the full variable domain is DAGVTQSPTHLIKTRGQQVTLRCSPISGHKSVSWYQQVLGQGPQFIFQYYEKEERGRGNFPDRFSARQFPNYSSELNVNALLLGDSALYLCASSLVGGTYEQYFGPGTRLTVT.

This chain uses TRBV2 with TRBJ1-4, with no clear D. The V and J ends lost 4 bases and 8 bases respectively, with 17 bases between them. Germline CDR1 is SNHLY and CDR2 is FYNNEI. The CDR3 is made up of 15 amino acids. CDR3 nucleotides: TGTGCCAGCAGTGCCCTCGTTACAACGAGGGAAAAACTGTTTTTT. Amino acid sequence: CASSALVTTREKLFF.

The chain combines TRBV3-1 (or the pseudogene TRBV3-2) with TRBJ2-1, with D maybe TRBD1 (8 bases). Deletions cut 4 bases from V and 8 bases from J, with 18 bases between. CDR1 is LGHDT and CDR2 is YNNKEL in the germline V gene (reference sequence). The CDR3 is 15 amino acids. Written as DNA, the CDR3 is TGTGCCAGCAGCCTTTTCGGACAGGGAGGGTATGAGCAGTTCTTC. It translates to CASSLFGQGGYEQFF.

The rearrangement links TRBV13 to TRBJ2-1, with 8 bases that match TRBD2. CDR3 length: 17 amino acids. The trim removed 0 bases at V and 0 bases at J, leaving 4 bases unmatched. Germline CDR1 and CDR2: PRHDT and FYEKMQ (reference sequence). CDR3 amino acids: CASSLGAGAYSYNEQFF. CDR3 sequence (DNA): TGTGCCAGCAGCTTAGGAGCGGGGGCCTACTCCTACAATGAGCAGTTCTTC.

V gene TRBV7-6 combines with J gene TRBJ1-6; D remains ambiguous. V shed 1 base and J shed 4 bases, with 8 bases lying between them. This CDR3 contains 15 residues. CDR1 is SGHVS, CDR2 FNYEAQ, per germline. The CDR3, as DNA: TGTGCCAGCAGCTTAGGTGAAAATTATAATTCACCCCTCCACTTT. It encodes CASSLGENYNSPLHF.

The rearrangement links TRBV18 to TRBJ2-7; D might be TRBD1 or TRBD2, each matching 6 bases. Trimming took 2 bases from V and 5 from J, leaving 7 bases between them. The CDR3 spans 12 residues. Germline CDR1 is KGHSH and CDR2 is LQKENI. CDR3 residues: CASSPGGHEQYF. The CDR3 DNA reads as TGTGCCAGCTCACCAGGGGGGCACGAGCAGTACTTC.

V is TRBV2 and J is TRBJ1-5; D unclear. In germline, CDR1 is SNHLY, CDR2 FYNNEI. V was cut by 7 bases and J by 5 bases, with 18 bases left in between. The CDR3 runs to 15 residues. CDR3 sequence reads: CASIGGIPWDQPQHF. CDR3 nucleotide sequence: TGTGCCAGCATTGGAGGGATCCCCTGGGATCAGCCCCAGCATTTT.

The chain is built from TRBV7-8 and TRBJ2-5, with 16 bases aligning to TRBD2. The CDR3 is made up of 19 amino acids. V was pared by 1 base and J by 4 bases, with 9 bases of the junction left unmatched. CDR1 and CDR2 (germline): SGHVS, FQNEAQ. CDR3 residues: CASSLGPGLAGGRGETQYF. In DNA form, the CDR3 reads TGTGCCAGCAGCTTAGGACCGGGACTAGCGGGGGGGCGAGGAGAGACCCAGTACTTC.

The J gene is TRBJ1-6, the V gene TRBV18, with unresolved D. The CDR3 contains 16 residues. Germline-derived CDR1 and CDR2 are KGHSH and LQKENI. The ends were cut back, 6 bases at V and 0 bases at J, with 12 bases in the middle. CDR3 DNA sequence: TGTGCCAGCTCCCGGGAGGAGGGCTCCTATAATTCACCCCTCCACTTT. Its protein product is CASSREEGSYNSPLHF. The full variable domain, rest sourced from reference TRBV18 and TRBJ1-6, is NAGVMQNPRHLVRRRGQEARLRCSPMKGHSHVYWYRQLPEEGLKFMVYLQKENIIDESGMPKERFSAEFPKEGPSILRIQQVVRGDSAAYFCASSREEGSYNSPLHFGNGTRLTVT.

The V gene is TRBV18, the J gene TRBJ2-3; D might be TRBD2 (6 bases). CDR3 length: 16 residues. Germline CDR1 is KGHSH and CDR2 is LQKENI. The V end lost 1 base, the J end lost 0 bases, and 11 bases lay between the germline ends. CDR3 in amino acids: CASSPLGGTSTDTQYF. The CDR3 nucleotides are TGTGCCAGCTCACCACTGGGGGGAACTAGCACAGATACGCAGTATTTT.

This chain links TRBV5-4 with TRBJ1-6; 7 bases map to TRBD1. Per germline, CDR1 SGHNT and CDR2 YYREEE (reference sequence). The CDR3 is made up of 15 amino acids. V shed 4 bases and J 7 bases; nucleotides not matched to a gene: 8. CDR3 sequence reads: CASSRGGLGNSPLHF. The DNA of the CDR3 is TGTGCCAGCAGCCGAGGGGGCTTAGGCAATTCACCCCTCCACTTT.

V is TRBV27 and J is TRBJ2-1; 8 positions agree with TRBD2. V gave up 4 bases and J gave up 0 bases; unmatched junction bases: 2. The CDR3 consists of 15 residues. Looked up from germline, CDR1 is MNHEY and CDR2 is SMNVEV (reference sequence). In DNA, the CDR3 is TGTGCCAGCAGTTCGGGGGGGACCTCCTACAATGAGCAGTTCTTC. Its protein is CASSSGGTSYNEQFF.

The V gene is TRBV2, the J gene TRBJ2-5; D could derive from TRBD1 or TRBD2 (5 bases each). The germline V gene has CDR1 SNHLY and CDR2 FYNNEI. V dropped 6 bases and J dropped 0 bases, with 17 bases sitting between them. This CDR3 is built from 16 residues. This CDR3 is CASRSSPGTYQETQYF. The CDR3 DNA follows: TGTGCCAGCAGAAGTAGTCCAGGGACGTACCAAGAGACCCAGTACTTC.